This TCR beta chain was sequenced in a study of blood T cell repertoires in COVID-19. This clone turned up a few times. Data came from immunoSEQ multiplex PCR; TCRdb stores just in-frame clones and leaves some out. The data show more than 150,000 clones, around nine tenths seen once. This CDR3 spans 16 amino acids. The germline CDR1 and CDR2 sequences are SEHNR and FQNEAQ (reference sequence). Trimming cost V 3 bases and J 1 base; bases outside gene matches: 7. The sequenced sample consisted of peripheral blood. The source of this sequence is a man aged 40-55 years with active or convalescent COVID-19. The rearrangement links TRBV7-9 to TRBJ2-7; 9 positions agree with TRBD2. The CDR3 is CASSFDLAGRSYEQYF. CDR3 bases: TGTGCCAGCAGCTTTGACCTAGCGGGGAGATCCTACGAGCAGTACTTC. Together with reference TRBV7-9 and TRBJ2-7, the CDR3 gives the full variable domain: DTGVSQNPRHKITKRGQNVTFRCDPISEHNRLYWYRQTLGQGPEFLTYFQNEAQLEKSRLLSDRFSAERPKGSFSTLEIQRTEQGDSAMYLCASSFDLAGRSYEQYFGPGTRLTVT.